These 11 T cell receptor beta chains were all obtained from the same sample, sequenced in a study of blood T cell repertoires in COVID-19. The method was immunoSEQ multiplex PCR; TCRdb's version includes in-frame clones alone and lacks a portion of them. Of hundreds of thousands of clones listed, just under 90% are singletons. Sequencing used PBMCs or T cells enriched from blood (not recorded which). These receptors were taken from a woman in her 50s who had recovered from COVID-19.

The chain has TRBV7-2 and TRBJ2-7; 10 positions agree with TRBD2. The CDR3 is made up of 16 amino acids. Germline loops: CDR1 SGHTA, CDR2 FQGNSA. J lost 7 bases, V lost 1 base, and 10 bases had no gene match. In DNA, the CDR3 is TGTGCCAGCAGCTTAGTAGCGGGGGGCCCACCGGGTGAGCAGTACTTC. Its protein is CASSLVAGGPPGEQYF.

As to this clone: Since a much larger clone is just one base distant, this may be a read error. The V gene is TRBV6-5, the J gene TRBJ1-1; possible D gene TRBD1, 5 bases. V lost 4 bases and J lost 1, with 7 bases in between. Germline CDR1 MNHEY, CDR2 SVGAGI. The CDR3 has 13 amino acids. This CDR3 reads CASSLDRNTEAFF. Here the CDR3 DNA reads TGTGCCAGCAGTTTAGACAGGAACACTGAAGCTTTCTTT.

The chain recombines TRBV12-3 or TRBV12-4 with TRBJ2-7, with 7 bases lining up with TRBD1. The CDR3 consists of 13 residues. Unmatched junction bases numbered 5, after V lost 6 bases and J lost 3 bases. CDR3 amino acids: CASSYYRGYEQYF. For the CDR3, the DNA is TGTGCCAGCAGCTACTACAGGGGCTACGAGCAGTACTTC.

The chain carries TRBV2 and TRBJ1-2; 7 bases match TRBD1. J lost 0 bases, V lost 2 bases, and 9 bases had no gene match. CDR3 size: 17 residues. Germline values: CDR1 SNHLY, CDR2 FYNNEI. The CDR3 nucleotides are TGTGCCAGCAGTGAATATTTAGGGACAGACTCTAACTATGGCTACACCTTC. Its protein is CASSEYLGTDSNYGYTF.

The chain joins TRBV19 to TRBJ1-2; 12 bases match TRBD1. Unmatched junction bases numbered 13, after V lost 10 bases and J lost 4 bases. This CDR3 contains 16 residues. Germline CDR1 is LNHDA and CDR2 is SQIVND (reference sequence). The CDR3 coding sequence is TGTGCCACCACAAACCGGGACAGGGGGCAGGGCTATGGCTACACCTTC. This gives the protein CATTNRDRGQGYGYTF.

CDR3 residues: CASSAFGTSETQYF. For the CDR3, the DNA is TGTGCCAGCAGTGCGTTCGGGACATCAGAGACCCAGTACTTC. This chain links TRBV2 with TRBJ2-5, with D possibly being TRBD1 (6 bases). The germline V gene has CDR1 SNHLY and CDR2 FYNNEI. The CDR3 length is 14 residues. Trimming left V 4 bases short and J 4 bases short, with 13 bases between.

The chain is built from TRBV2 and TRBJ1-2, with D possibly being TRBD1 (5 bases). This CDR3 is 13 amino acids long. Germline V gives CDR1 SNHLY, CDR2 FYNNEI. Trimming left V 1 base short and J 4 bases short, with 7 bases between. Here the CDR3 DNA reads TGTGCCAGCAGTGAAGTCCAGGGCTATGGCTACACCTTC. Translated: CASSEVQGYGYTF.

V is TRBV25-1 and J is TRBJ1-1, with D maybe TRBD1 (5 bases). This CDR3 is built from 10 residues. Germline V gene lookup returns CDR1 MGHDK and CDR2 SYGVNS. V was clipped by 10 bases and J by 10 bases, with 13 bases between them. CDR3 nucleotide sequence: TGTGCCAACTCTCGGGGGGGAGCTTTCTTT. It codes for CANSRGGAFF.

This clone was seen a few times. The genes are TRBV6-2 or TRBV6-3 and TRBJ1-5, with 8 positions matching TRBD1. With V trimmed by 6 bases and J by 7 bases, 5 bases remained unmatched. This CDR3 contains 13 residues. The germline V gene encodes CDR1 MNHEY and CDR2 SVGEGT. CDR3 region: CASSPGGRQPQHF. CDR3 nucleotides: TGTGCCAGCAGCCCAGGGGGCAGACAGCCCCAGCATTTT.

CDR3 loop: CASIAGGYNEQFF. CDR3 coding DNA: TGTGCCAGCATAGCGGGGGGGTACAATGAGCAGTTCTTC. V and J are TRBV2 and TRBJ2-1; TRBD2 matches 11 bases. This CDR3 is 13 amino acids long. J lost 4 bases, V lost 7 bases, and 0 bases had no gene match. Germline V lookup: CDR1 SNHLY, CDR2 FYNNEI.

The chain uses TRBV27 and TRBJ2-1; 8 positions agree with TRBD1. Germline CDR1 reads MNHEY; CDR2 reads SMNVEV (reference sequence). The CDR3 loop spans 14 amino acids. V gave up 6 bases and J gave up 6 bases; unmatched junction bases: 7. The CDR3 reads CASRSGTGSNEQFF. For the CDR3, the DNA is TGTGCCAGCAGATCCGGGACAGGCTCCAATGAGCAGTTCTTC.